This passage covers 4 T cell receptor beta chains from one sample sequenced in a study of control samples from healthy donors and cancer patients. Produced via immunoSEQ multiplex PCR; TCRdb's table is partial and in-frame only. Of about 130,000 clones listed, around 93% were seen once; the top ten hold about 2.2%. Sequencing was performed on blood. The receptors here all came from a woman aged 45 to 65 in good health.

This clone has a single count. The chain uses TRBV20-1 and TRBJ1-1, with no clear D. This CDR3 contains 14 residues. V lost 3 bases and J 1 base, leaving 12 bases between the germline ends. Germline CDR1 reads DFQATT; CDR2 reads SNEGSKA (reference sequence). The CDR3 region is CSASRVGKNTEAFF. Written as DNA, the CDR3 is TGCAGTGCTAGTAGAGTGGGTAAGAACACTGAAGCTTTCTTT.

Only a few counts were recorded for this clone. This chain joins TRBV5-1 and TRBJ1-6, with 7 bases lining up with TRBD1. CDR1 SGHRS and CDR2 YFSETQ come from the germline V gene. After removal of 6 bases from V and 10 bases from J, the junction contained 16 bases not matched to a gene. The CDR3 consists of 16 residues. CDR3 DNA: TGCGCCAGCACTCTAGACAGGGTCGAGGCCGGGTCACCCCTCCACTTT. Protein: CASTLDRVEAGSPLHF.

This rearrangement joins TRBV10-3 to TRBJ1-1; 7 bases map to TRBD1. Losses at the gene ends were 5 bases for V and 0 bases for J; bases not matched to a gene: 3. This CDR3 has 14 residues. Looked up from germline, CDR1 is ENHRY and CDR2 is SYGVKD. The CDR3 sequence is CAISRDSMNTEAFF. DNA of the CDR3: TGTGCCATCAGTAGGGACAGCATGAACACTGAAGCTTTCTTT.

The chain links TRBV18 to TRBJ1-1; TRBD1 is a possible D gene (6 bases). The CDR3 consists of 15 residues. Per the germline V gene, CDR1 is KGHSH and CDR2 is LQKENI. Trimming removed 2 bases at V and 2 bases at J, with 12 bases between. The CDR3 sequence is CASSPSKQGNTEAFF. In DNA, the CDR3 is TGTGCCAGCTCACCATCGAAACAGGGCAACACTGAAGCTTTCTTT.